The 14 T cell receptor beta chains in this list originate from one sample, sequenced in a study of T cell responses to AZD1222 COVID-19 vaccine. TCRdb keeps only in-frame clones here, not all; method: immunoSEQ multiplex PCR. This repertoire shows about 190,000 clones, 85% to 90% found once; its top ten account for 2.5% to 3%. The input for sequencing was peripheral blood, taken on day 0 of MenACWY control vaccination. The source of these receptors is an adult in good health.

The rearrangement joins TRBV6-5 to TRBJ2-7; TRBD1 agrees at 8 bases. Trimming took 6 bases from V and 3 from J; bases not matched to a gene: 1. The germline gives CDR1 MNHEY, CDR2 SVGAGI. There are 12 residues in the CDR3. CDR3 sequence reads: CASRGQGYEQYF. CDR3 in DNA: TGTGCCAGCAGAGGACAGGGCTACGAGCAGTACTTC.

The chain has TRBV28 and TRBJ1-4; D is undetermined. Germline loops: CDR1 MDHEN, CDR2 SYDVKM. The CDR3 extends over 15 amino acids. V was clipped by 0 bases and J by 3 bases, with 8 bases between them. The CDR3 coding sequence is TGTGCCAGCAGTTTATGGGGTCCAGCTAATGAAAAACTGTTTTTT. Its translation is CASSLWGPANEKLFF. The complete variable domain, with remaining parts taken from reference TRBV28 and TRBJ1-4, reads DVKVTQSSRYLVKRTGEKVFLECVQDMDHENMFWYRQDPGLGLRLIYFSYDVKMKEKGDIPEGYSVSREKKERFSLILESASTNQTSMYLCASSLWGPANEKLFFGSGTQLSVL.

This chain connects TRBV20-1 to TRBJ2-7; the D is unclear. CDR1 and CDR2 from the germline V gene are DFQATT and SNEGSKA (reference sequence). The V gene lost 3 bases and the J gene lost 7 bases, with 16 bases spanning the gap. CDR3 length equals 13 residues. Here the CDR3 DNA reads TGCAGTGCTAGTTACACGGAGTATAGGGAGCAGTACTTC. Its translation: CSASYTEYREQYF.

The genes are TRBV11-2 and TRBJ1-1; D call uncertain. CDR3 length: 12 residues. V was trimmed by 4 bases and J by 3 bases, leaving 6 bases between them. Germline lookup yields CDR1 SGHAT and CDR2 FQNNGV. This CDR3 reads CASSSFHTEAFF. As DNA, the CDR3 is TGTGCCAGCAGCTCCTTCCACACTGAAGCTTTCTTT.

The chain has TRBV6-5 and TRBJ2-7; TRBD2 agrees at 14 bases. Germline CDR1 and CDR2: MNHEY and SVGAGI. The CDR3 contains 13 residues. V trimming: 8 bases; J trimming: 5 bases; junction bases outside the gene matches: 2. The CDR3 spells CASRLAGGNEQYF. CDR3 nucleotides: TGTGCCAGCCGACTAGCGGGGGGGAACGAGCAGTACTTC.

The gene calls are TRBV19 and TRBJ1-1; 7 bases match TRBD1. Germline V gene data show CDR1 as LNHDA and CDR2 as SQIVND (reference sequence). V trimming: 5 bases; J trimming: 10 bases; junction bases outside the gene matches: 13. CDR3 size: 14 residues. CDR3 amino acids: CASSVPQGGRGAFF. The CDR3 nucleotides are TGTGCCAGTAGTGTCCCTCAGGGGGGACGCGGAGCTTTCTTT. The full variable domain, its missing parts supplied by reference TRBV19 and TRBJ1-1, is DGGITQSPKYLFRKEGQNVTLSCEQNLNHDAMYWYRQDPGQGLRLIYYSQIVNDFQKGDIAEGYSVSREKKESFPLTVTSAQKNPTAFYLCASSVPQGGRGAFFGQGTRLTVV.

The V gene is TRBV19, the J gene TRBJ1-3; no clear D gene. V lost 10 bases and J lost 8, with 12 bases in between. CDR1 is LNHDA, CDR2 SQIVND, per germline (reference sequence). The CDR3 runs to 11 residues. The CDR3 is CATILGYTIYF. As DNA, the CDR3 is TGTGCCACTATACTCGGATACACCATATATTTT.

V and J are TRBV21-1 and TRBJ2-7; the table's D call, TRBD2, was not checked against the DNA. TRBV21-1 has pseudogene status. CDR3 length: 14 residues. CDR3 sequence reads: CASSNDPGSYEQYF. The CDR3 region has the DNA TGTGCCAGCAGCAATGATCCGGGTTCCTACGAGCAGTACTTC.

The gene calls are TRBV19 and TRBJ2-2; D remains unclear. V lost 0 bases and J 0 bases, leaving 14 bases between the germline ends. CDR3 size: 18 residues. The germline V gene has CDR1 LNHDA and CDR2 SQIVND (reference sequence). The CDR3 sequence is CASSIEGSSYANTGELFF. CDR3 coding DNA: TGTGCCAGTAGTATAGAGGGCAGCTCGTACGCGAACACCGGGGAGCTGTTTTTT.

The DNA of the CDR3 is TGCAGCGTTGAAGAGTCGGCAATCCCGGGGGGCTACACCTTC. It yields the protein CSVEESAIPGGYTF. The chain joins TRBV29-1 to TRBJ1-2; D is ambiguous. Germline values: CDR1 SQVTM, CDR2 ANQGSEA. The CDR3 length is 14 residues. V lost 0 bases to trimming and J lost 8 bases, with 16 bases between them.

The rearrangement links TRBV9 to TRBJ2-2; 8 positions agree with TRBD1. The CDR3 has 19 residues. Trimming took 4 bases from V and 0 from J; bases not matched to a gene: 14. Germline lookup yields CDR1 SGDLS and CDR2 YYNGEE. The CDR3 DNA is TGTGCCAGCAGCCCCCCCCTCCGACAGGGGATGGCGAACACCGGGGAGCTGTTTTTT. As protein: CASSPPLRQGMANTGELFF.

This clone was recorded once. V and J are TRBV30 and TRBJ1-5, with D possibly matching TRBD1 (5 bases). From germline, CDR1 is GTSNPN and CDR2 SVGIG (reference sequence). Trimming stripped 8 bases from V and 9 bases from J, with 20 bases between. The CDR3 sequence is 13 residues long. CDR3 sequence reads: CAGGMDSGPPQHF. CDR3 nucleotides: TGTGCCGGGGGGATGGACTCTGGGCCGCCCCAGCATTTT.

This chain uses TRBV5-6 with TRBJ2-5; maybe TRBD1 (6 bases). CDR1 and CDR2 from the germline V gene are SGHDT and YYEEEE. The CDR3 spans 14 residues. V gave up 4 bases and J gave up 6 bases, with 16 bases separating them. The CDR3 sequence: CASSPRGAGKTQYF. The DNA of the CDR3 is TGTGCCAGCAGCCCCAGGGGCGCCGGGAAGACCCAGTACTTC.

The V and J genes are TRBV9 and TRBJ1-6, with D possibly being TRBD1 (5 bases). V shed 4 bases and J shed 6 bases, with 17 bases lying between them. The CDR3 sequence is 16 residues long. Germline V CDR1 and CDR2: SGDLS, YYNGEE. The CDR3 DNA reads as TGTGCCAGCAGCTATGGGGCAGGGACGTTTAATTCACCCCTCCACTTT. Translating gives CASSYGAGTFNSPLHF.